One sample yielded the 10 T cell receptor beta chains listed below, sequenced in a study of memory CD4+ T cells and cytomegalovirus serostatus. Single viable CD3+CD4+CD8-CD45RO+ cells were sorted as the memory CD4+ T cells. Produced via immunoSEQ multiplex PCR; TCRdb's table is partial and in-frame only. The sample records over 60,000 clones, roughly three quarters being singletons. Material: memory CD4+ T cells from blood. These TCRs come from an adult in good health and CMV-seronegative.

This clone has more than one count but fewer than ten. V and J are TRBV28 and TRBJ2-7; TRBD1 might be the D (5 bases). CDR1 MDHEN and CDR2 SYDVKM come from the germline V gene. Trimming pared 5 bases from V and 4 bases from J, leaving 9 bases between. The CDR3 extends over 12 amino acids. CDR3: CASSTQGYEQYF. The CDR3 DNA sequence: TGTGCCAGCAGTACTCAGGGTTACGAGCAGTACTTC.

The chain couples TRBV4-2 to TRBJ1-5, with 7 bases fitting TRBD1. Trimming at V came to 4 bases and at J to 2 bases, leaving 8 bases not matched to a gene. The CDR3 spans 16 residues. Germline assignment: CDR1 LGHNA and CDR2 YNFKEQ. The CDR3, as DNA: TGTGCCAGCAGCCCAGGAGGACAGGTTCGCAATCAGCCCCAGCATTTT. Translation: CASSPGGQVRNQPQHF.

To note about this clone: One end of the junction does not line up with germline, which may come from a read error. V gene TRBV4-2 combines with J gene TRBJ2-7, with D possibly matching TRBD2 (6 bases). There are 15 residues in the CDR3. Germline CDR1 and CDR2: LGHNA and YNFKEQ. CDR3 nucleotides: TGTGCCAGCAGCCAAGCCAGGGACTCTTCCTTCGAGCAGTACTTC. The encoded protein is CASSQARDSSFEQYF.

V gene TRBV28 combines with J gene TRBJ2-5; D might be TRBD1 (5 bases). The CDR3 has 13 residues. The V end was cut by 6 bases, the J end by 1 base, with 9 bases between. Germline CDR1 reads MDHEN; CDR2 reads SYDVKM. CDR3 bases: TGTGCCAGCAGCGAGGACATCCAAGAGACCCAGTACTTC. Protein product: CASSEDIQETQYF.

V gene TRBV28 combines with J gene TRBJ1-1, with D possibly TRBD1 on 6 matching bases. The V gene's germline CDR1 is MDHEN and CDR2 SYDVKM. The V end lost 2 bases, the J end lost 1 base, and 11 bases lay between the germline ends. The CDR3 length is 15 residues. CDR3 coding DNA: TGTGCCAGCAGTTTAGCCCGGGGGGCGAACACTGAAGCTTTCTTT. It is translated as CASSLARGANTEAFF.

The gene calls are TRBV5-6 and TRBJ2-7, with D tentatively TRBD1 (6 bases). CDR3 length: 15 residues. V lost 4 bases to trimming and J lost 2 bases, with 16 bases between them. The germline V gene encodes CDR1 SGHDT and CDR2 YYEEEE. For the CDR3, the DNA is TGTGCCAGCAGCCCCCTCGGGGACAAGGCCTACGAGCAGTACTTC. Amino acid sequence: CASSPLGDKAYEQYF. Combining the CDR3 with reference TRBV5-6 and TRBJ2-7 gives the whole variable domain DAGVTQSPTHLIKTRGQQVTLRCSPKSGHDTVSWYQQALGQGPQFIFQYYEEEERQRGNFPDRFSGHQFPNYSSELNVNALLLGDSALYLCASSPLGDKAYEQYFGPGTRLTVT.

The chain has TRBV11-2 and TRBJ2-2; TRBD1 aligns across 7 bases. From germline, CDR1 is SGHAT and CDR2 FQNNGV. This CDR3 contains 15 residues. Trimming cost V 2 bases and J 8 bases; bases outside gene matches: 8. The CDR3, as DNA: TGTGCCAGCAGCTTACGTGACAGGGTCGGGGGGGAGCTGTTTTTT. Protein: CASSLRDRVGGELFF.

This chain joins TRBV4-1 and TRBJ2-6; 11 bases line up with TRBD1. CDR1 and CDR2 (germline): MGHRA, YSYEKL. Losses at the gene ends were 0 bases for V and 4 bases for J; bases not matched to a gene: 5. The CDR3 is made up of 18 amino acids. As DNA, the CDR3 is TGCGCCAGCAGCCAAGATTGGGACAGGGGGTCCGGGGCCAACGTCCTGACTTTC. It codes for CASSQDWDRGSGANVLTF.

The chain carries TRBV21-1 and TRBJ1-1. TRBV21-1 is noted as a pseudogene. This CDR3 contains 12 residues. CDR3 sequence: CASSNVKDEAFF. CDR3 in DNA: TGTGCCAGCAGCAACGTGAAAGATGAAGCTTTCTTT.

CDR3 protein: CSVFLRDTGYNEQFF. CDR3 coding DNA: TGCAGCGTCTTTTTGCGGGATACGGGCTACAATGAGCAGTTCTTC. The chain uses TRBV29-1 and TRBJ2-1, with D maybe TRBD2 (6 bases). This CDR3 contains 15 residues. Trimming took off 6 bases at V and 3 bases at J, with 18 bases between the two ends. Germline CDR1 reads SQVTM; CDR2 reads ANQGSEA.